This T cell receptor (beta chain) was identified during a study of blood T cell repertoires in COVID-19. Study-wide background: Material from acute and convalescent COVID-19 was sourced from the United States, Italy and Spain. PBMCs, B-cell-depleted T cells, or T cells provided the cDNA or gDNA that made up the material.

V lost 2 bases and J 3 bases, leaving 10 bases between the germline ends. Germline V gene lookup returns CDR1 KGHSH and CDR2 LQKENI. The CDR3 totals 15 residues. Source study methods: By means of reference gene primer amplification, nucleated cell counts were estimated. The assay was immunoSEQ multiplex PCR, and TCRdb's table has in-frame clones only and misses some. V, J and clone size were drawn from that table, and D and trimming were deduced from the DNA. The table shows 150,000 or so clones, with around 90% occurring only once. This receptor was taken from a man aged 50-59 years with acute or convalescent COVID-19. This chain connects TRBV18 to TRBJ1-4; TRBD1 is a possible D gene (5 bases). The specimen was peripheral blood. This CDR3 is CASSPVAGPNEKLFF. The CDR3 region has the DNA TGTGCCAGCTCACCAGTGGCAGGGCCTAATGAAAAACTGTTTTTT.